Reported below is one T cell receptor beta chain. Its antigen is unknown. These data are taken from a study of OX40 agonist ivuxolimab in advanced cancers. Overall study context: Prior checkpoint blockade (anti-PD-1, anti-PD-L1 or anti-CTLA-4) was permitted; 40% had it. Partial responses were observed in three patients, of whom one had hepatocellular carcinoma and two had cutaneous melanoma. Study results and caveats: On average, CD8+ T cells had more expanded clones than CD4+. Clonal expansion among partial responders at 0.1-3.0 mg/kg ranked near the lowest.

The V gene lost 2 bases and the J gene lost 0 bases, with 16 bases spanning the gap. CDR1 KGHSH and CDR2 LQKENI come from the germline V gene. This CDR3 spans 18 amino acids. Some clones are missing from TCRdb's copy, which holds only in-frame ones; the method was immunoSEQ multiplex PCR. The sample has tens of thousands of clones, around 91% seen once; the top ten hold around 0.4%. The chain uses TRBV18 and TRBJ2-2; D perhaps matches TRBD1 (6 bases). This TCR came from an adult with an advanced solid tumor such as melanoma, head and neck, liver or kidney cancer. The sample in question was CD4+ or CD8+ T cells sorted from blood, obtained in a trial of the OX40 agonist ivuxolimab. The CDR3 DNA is TGTGCCAGCTCACCAATTCCTGTGACAGGCACGAACACCGGGGAGCTGTTTTTT. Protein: CASSPIPVTGTNTGELFF.